This T cell receptor beta chain was captured in a study of T-cell memory formation after mild COVID-19. Study-wide results and limits: Several responding clones turned up in pre-infection memory, indicating that cross-reactive memory may have taken part.

Note on this clonotype: Its antigen remains unidentified.

TCRdb redid the calling of the 5' RACE reads with MiXCR, one entry per CDR3 protein. The sample carries roughly 250,000 distinct CDR3 sequences, roughly 17% recorded once. This clonotype was sampled from a man younger than 35 who had mild COVID-19 (a few samples of this study predate the infection). Cell type and time point are not known. The sample taken for sequencing was PBMCs or a T cell subset sorted from them (not recorded which).

CDR3 bases: TGCAGTGCTAGAGGCCTGGCGGGGCGCACAGATACGCAGTATTTT. Protein: CSARGLAGRTDTQYF. The rearrangement links TRBV20-1 to TRBJ2-3, with a tentative D call TRBD2 (6 bases). Trimming shortened V by 1 base and J by 1 base, and 12 bases separated the two germline ends. Germline V gene data show CDR1 as DFQATT and CDR2 as SNEGSKA (reference sequence). The length of the CDR3 is 15 residues.